Presented here are 4 T cell receptor beta chains from one specimen sequenced in a study of blood T cell repertoires in COVID-19. The method was immunoSEQ multiplex PCR; TCRdb's version includes in-frame clones alone and lacks a portion of them. Of 70,000 or so clones in the sample, about nine tenths are singletons; the top ten hold roughly 30%. The specimen sequenced was peripheral blood. The origin of the receptors is a woman older than 75 with active or convalescent COVID-19.

The chain carries TRBV4-1 and TRBJ1-5; D gene uncertain. The CDR3 has 15 residues. V was shortened by 4 bases and J by 4 bases, with 14 bases between the two germline ends. The V gene's germline CDR1 is MGHRA and CDR2 YSYEKL. CDR3 DNA: TGCGCCAGCAGCCGGCTAGGCAGCCTAAATCAGCCCCAGCATTTT. Its translation: CASSRLGSLNQPQHF.

This chain links TRBV6-1 with TRBJ2-5; possible D gene TRBD1, 5 bases. Germline assignment: CDR1 MNHNS and CDR2 SASEGT. This CDR3 region has 17 residues. Between the trimmed V and J ends, which lost 0 bases and 5 bases, there was a span of 19 bases. CDR3 coding DNA: TGTGCCAGCAGTGAAGCGGGCAGGGCGTCCTCGGTGGAGACCCAGTACTTC. Translation gives CASSEAGRASSVETQYF.

The chain has TRBV6-2 or TRBV6-3 and TRBJ1-5, with 9 bases that match TRBD1. V lost 5 bases and J lost 9; bases outside the gene matches: 5. The germline V gene has CDR1 MNHEY and CDR2 SVGEGT. CDR3 length: 13 amino acids. CDR3 protein: CASSPGQGMPQHF. In DNA, the CDR3 is TGTGCCAGCAGTCCGGGACAGGGAATGCCCCAGCATTTT.

In nucleotides, the CDR3 is TGTGCCAGCAGTTACGTCGGGAGGGGTGATCATGGCTACACCTTC. Amino acids: CASSYVGRGDHGYTF. The chain employs TRBV28 and TRBJ1-2, with a weak D call TRBD1 (5 bases). Germline CDR1 is MDHEN and CDR2 is SYDVKM. The CDR3 runs 15 residues. With 4 bases removed from V and 6 bases from J, the gap between germline ends came to 18 bases.